This T cell receptor beta chain appears in the sequencing data of a study of patients and donors after allogeneic stem cell transplantation (dated by TCRdb to the early 2020s). In this sample, this clonotype turned up a few times. The target of this receptor is not known. The sample holds no much larger clone one base away, and base qualities are not on file. From the cysteine through the phenylalanine, the CDR3 covers 14 amino acids. The retained sequence is limited to the CDR3, 42 bases, with the frame set at the first base. CDR1 is given as MNHNS and CDR2 as SASEGT, both from the germline V gene. A distance of 12 bases separates the germline ends of V and J, which lose 4 bases and 2 bases respectively. The library was built by means of RT-PCR. The sequencer was a NextSeq 550. Through fastp at Q25 and MiXCR, TCRdb rebuilt clones from the public reads, retaining in-frame beta chains. Duplicate CDR3 protein sequences are folded into a single record with the most common DNA and genes. In all, the sample holds some 230,000 distinct CDR3 sequences, and 13% to 15% of those were seen once. The top ten clonotypes cover more than 9% of the sample.

The chain employs TRBV6-1 and TRBJ2-7, with TRBD1 perhaps the D gene, on 6 matching bases. The origin of this receptor is a human donor who was either an allogeneic HSCT recipient or a stem cell or donor lymphocyte infusion donor (not recorded which). It is not recorded whose cells these are; they may come from a transplant donor. The sequenced material came from blood, either unsorted or a sorted T cell fraction (not recorded which). In nucleotide form, the sequence is TGTGCCAGCAGTGGCACGACAGGTACCTACGAGCAGTACTTC. The translation is CASSGTTGTYEQYF.